The 28 T cell receptor beta chains below were found in one sample sequenced in a study of siplizumab effects on memory and regulatory T cells (dated by TCRdb to between 2018 and 2020). Libraries were prepared through the immunoSEQ multiplex PCR assay. Sourced from immuneACCESS, this table was stored by TCRdb with only in-frame sequences that have V and J called. A share of the clones is absent; for the studies checked, an unresolved V gene accounts for under half, and the remainder has no known explanation. This sample gives tens of thousands of clones in total; approximately 93% of them show up just once. The top ten clones comprise roughly 38% of the sample. Sequenced sample: CD8+ T cells sorted from blood. These receptors came from a human donor in good health.

V is TRBV5-8 and J is TRBJ2-5, with 11 bases lining up with TRBD1. The trim removed 3 bases at V and 2 bases at J, leaving 9 bases unmatched. Germline values: CDR1 SGHTS, CDR2 YDEGEE. This CDR3 spans 17 amino acids. CDR3 sequence reads: CASSWGQGVSSQETQYF. CDR3 nucleotide sequence: TGTGCCAGCAGCTGGGGACAGGGGGTATCGAGTCAAGAGACCCAGTACTTC.

V usage is TRBV28 and J usage is TRBJ1-2, with a possible D match to TRBD1 (6 bases). This CDR3 has 15 amino acids. In germline, CDR1 is MDHEN, CDR2 SYDVKM. V was pared by 6 bases and J by 6 bases, with 20 bases between. CDR3 sequence: CASSPPRTVIDGYTF. For the CDR3, the DNA is TGTGCCAGCAGCCCCCCCCGGACAGTGATAGATGGCTACACCTTC.

The chain carries TRBV7-3 and TRBJ2-4; 8 bases align to TRBD1. The germline CDR1 and CDR2 sequences are SGHTA and FQGTGA. V was pared by 5 bases and J by 2 bases, with 5 bases of the junction left unmatched. The CDR3 extends over 15 amino acids. CDR3 sequence reads: CASSLAGGSKNIQYF. In DNA form, the CDR3 reads TGTGCCAGCAGCCTCGCAGGGGGCTCCAAAAACATTCAGTACTTC. The variable domain in full, completed from reference TRBV7-3 and TRBJ2-4, reads GAGVSQTPSNKVTEKGKYVELRCDPISGHTALYWYRQSLGQGPEFLIYFQGTGAADDSGLPNDRFFAVRPEGSVSTLKIQRTERGDSAVYLCASSLAGGSKNIQYFGAGTRLSVL.

The V and J genes are TRBV4-3 and TRBJ2-6, with D maybe TRBD1 (6 bases). V was cut by 3 bases and J by 2 bases, with 11 bases left in between. Germline lookup yields CDR1 LGHNA and CDR2 YSLEER. The CDR3 totals 16 residues. The CDR3 sequence: CASSHQTGTGANVLTF. The DNA of the CDR3 is TGCGCCAGCAGCCATCAAACAGGGACTGGGGCCAACGTCCTGACTTTC.

In its sample, this clone was seen once. This chain uses TRBV5-4 with TRBJ2-7; D is unresolved. V lost 8 bases and J 1 base, leaving 13 bases between the germline ends. Germline V lookup: CDR1 SGHNT, CDR2 YYREEE (reference sequence). The CDR3 sequence is 13 residues long. CDR3 nucleotides: TGTGCCAGTACTCCCTGGGGTTCCTACGAGCAGTACTTC. It yields the protein CASTPWGSYEQYF. Full variable domain (remainder filled in from reference TRBV5-4 and TRBJ2-7): ETGVTQSPTHLIKTRGQQVTLRCSSQSGHNTVSWYQQALGQGPQFIFQYYREEENGRGNFPPRFSGLQFPNYSSELNVNALELDDSALYLCASTPWGSYEQYFGPGTRLTVT.

The J gene is TRBJ2-1, the V gene TRBV25-1, with 8 positions matching TRBD2. The germline V gene encodes CDR1 MGHDK and CDR2 SYGVNS. The CDR3 is 17 residues long. Losses at the gene ends were 4 bases for V and 3 bases for J; bases not matched to a gene: 11. The CDR3 DNA reads TGTGCCAGCAGTGGGTATGATTCGAGCGGGAGCTACAATGAGCAGTTCTTC. Translated, it gives CASSGYDSSGSYNEQFF.

The rearrangement joins TRBV9 to TRBJ2-7; D might be TRBD2 (5 bases). The V gene's germline CDR1 is SGDLS and CDR2 YYNGEE. This CDR3 spans 15 amino acids. Trimming cost V 0 bases and J 3 bases, with 13 bases left between them. The CDR3 region is CASSVAAGANYEQYF. In DNA, the CDR3 is TGTGCCAGCAGCGTAGCGGCGGGCGCAAACTACGAGCAGTACTTC.

The chain recombines TRBV11-1 with TRBJ1-2; TRBD1 matches 7 bases. V was clipped by 3 bases and J by 7 bases; unmatched bases: 8. Germline loops: CDR1 SGHAT, CDR2 FQDESV (reference sequence). This CDR3 has 14 residues. The DNA for the CDR3 is TGTGCCAGCAGCTTTAGGACCGGGACAGCTGGCTACACCTTC. It specifies CASSFRTGTAGYTF.

The J gene is TRBJ1-2, the V gene TRBV28; D is unclear. CDR1 and CDR2 from the germline V gene are MDHEN and SYDVKM. Trimming took off 3 bases at V and 5 bases at J, with 28 bases between the two ends. The CDR3 totals 19 residues. CDR3 sequence reads: CASSFHTGRTLSIPYGYTF. CDR3 nucleotide sequence: TGTGCCAGCAGTTTCCATACGGGCCGCACCTTAAGCATCCCATATGGCTACACCTTC.

This clone has only one observation. This rearrangement joins TRBV6-1 to TRBJ2-6, with D perhaps TRBD2 (6 bases). V lost 6 bases to trimming and J lost 1 base, with 7 bases between them. The CDR3 extends over 14 amino acids. Germline V gives CDR1 MNHNS, CDR2 SASEGT. As DNA, the CDR3 is TGTGCCAGCAGGGAGGGTTCTGGGGCCAACGTCCTGACTTTC. This codes for CASREGSGANVLTF.

The CDR3 reads CSVARQGGEGETQYF. The CDR3, as DNA: TGCAGCGTTGCGCGCCAGGGAGGGGAGGGCGAGACCCAGTACTTC. The V call is TRBV29-1, the J call TRBJ2-5; 7 bases map to TRBD2. This CDR3 has 15 amino acids. Germline lookup yields CDR1 SQVTM and CDR2 ANQGSEA. V lost 4 bases and J lost 5; bases outside the gene matches: 13.

CDR3 loop: CAISAPLLANEQFF. Written as DNA, the CDR3 is TGTGCCATCAGTGCGCCTTTGCTGGCTAACGAGCAGTTCTTC. The chain has TRBV10-3 and TRBJ2-1; D is unresolved. Germline values: CDR1 ENHRY, CDR2 SYGVKD. This CDR3 has 14 amino acids. V lost 4 bases and J lost 10, with 17 bases in between.

This rearrangement joins TRBV7-2 to TRBJ2-5, with no clear D. Germline V gene data show CDR1 as SGHTA and CDR2 as FQGNSA. The CDR3 contains 14 residues. V gave up 3 bases and J gave up 2 bases, with 10 bases separating them. The CDR3 region has the DNA TGTGCCAGCAGCTTTATAAAACAACAAGAGACCCAGTACTTC. Translation gives CASSFIKQQETQYF.

This chain connects TRBV11-2 to TRBJ1-2; 8 nucleotides line up with TRBD1. V shed 5 bases and J 3 bases; nucleotides not matched to a gene: 5. The CDR3 consists of 14 residues. The germline gives CDR1 SGHAT, CDR2 FQNNGV. The CDR3 region is CASSPGQADYGYTF. The CDR3 DNA sequence: TGTGCCAGCAGCCCGGGACAGGCCGACTATGGCTACACCTTC.

The genes are TRBV5-1 and TRBJ2-1; possible D gene TRBD1, 5 bases. Per the germline V gene, CDR1 is SGHRS and CDR2 is YFSETQ. Trimming pared 0 bases from V and 0 bases from J, leaving 7 bases between. This CDR3 has 15 amino acids. The CDR3 is CASSLEGSSYNEQFF. CDR3 sequence (DNA): TGCGCCAGCAGCTTGGAGGGGTCCTCCTACAATGAGCAGTTCTTC.

The CDR3 DNA reads as TGTGCCAGCAGCTTAGCGGGAGGAAACAATGAGCAGTTCTTC. Translated, it gives CASSLAGGNNEQFF. V and J are TRBV11-2 and TRBJ2-1; 7 bases fit TRBD2. The CDR3 consists of 14 residues. Trimming at V came to 1 base and at J to 5 bases, leaving 2 bases not matched to a gene. Germline values: CDR1 SGHAT, CDR2 FQNNGV. Looking up the rest from reference TRBV11-2 and TRBJ2-1 gives the full variable domain: EAGVAQSPRYKIIEKRQSVAFWCNPISGHATLYWYQQILGQGPKLLIQFQNNGVVDDSQLPKDRFSAERLKGVDSTLKIQPAKLEDSAVYLCASSLAGGNNEQFFGPGTRLTVL.

The chain has TRBV4-2 and TRBJ2-7; D tentatively fits TRBD1 or TRBD2 (5 bases each). Germline lookup yields CDR1 LGHNA and CDR2 YNFKEQ. V lost 1 base and J 1 base, leaving 11 bases between the germline ends. The CDR3 covers 15 residues. The DNA of the CDR3 is TGTGCCAGCAGCCAAGTAAGGGACGTTTCCTACGAGCAGTACTTC. This translates into CASSQVRDVSYEQYF.

This clone was observed a few times. The chain couples TRBV13 to TRBJ2-7; D unclear. V was clipped by 0 bases and J by 5 bases, with 11 bases between them. The CDR3 consists of 14 residues. The germline V gene has CDR1 PRHDT and CDR2 FYEKMQ (reference sequence). The CDR3 sequence: CASSLGGAVDEQYF. In nucleotides, the CDR3 is TGTGCCAGCAGCTTAGGAGGAGCCGTCGACGAGCAGTACTTC.

This chain connects TRBV2 to TRBJ2-1, with 10 positions matching TRBD2. The CDR3 is made up of 16 amino acids. Germline trimming cut 1 base from V and 4 bases from J; bases unmatched to any gene: 4. In germline, CDR1 is SNHLY, CDR2 FYNNEI. Here the CDR3 reads CASSEVWTSGYNEQFF. DNA of the CDR3: TGTGCCAGCAGTGAAGTCTGGACTAGCGGATACAATGAGCAGTTCTTC.

The V gene is TRBV4-2, the J gene TRBJ1-2; no reliable D call. This CDR3 has 15 amino acids. V lost 1 base and J lost 8, with 17 bases in between. Germline V gene data show CDR1 as LGHNA and CDR2 as YNFKEQ. The CDR3 protein is CASSQGEGLAPGYTF. The CDR3 DNA is TGTGCCAGCAGCCAAGGTGAGGGCCTAGCCCCCGGCTACACCTTC.

The chain combines TRBV7-6 with TRBJ2-1; D remains unclear. Trimming took off 5 bases at V and 7 bases at J, with 9 bases between the two ends. The CDR3 has 12 residues. Germline V lookup: CDR1 SGHVS, CDR2 FNYEAQ. CDR3 residues: CASSHAGNEQFF. Written as DNA, the CDR3 is TGTGCCAGCAGCCATGCTGGGAATGAGCAGTTCTTC.

This rearrangement joins TRBV28 to TRBJ2-5, with D unclear. This CDR3 spans 16 amino acids. CDR1 MDHEN and CDR2 SYDVKM come from the germline V gene. V was shortened by 3 bases and J by 5 bases, with 19 bases between the two germline ends. The CDR3 DNA reads as TGTGCCAGCAGTTTTCGGCCGGGTGGTCTAGGGGAGACCCAGTACTTC. Its translation is CASSFRPGGLGETQYF.

The genes are TRBV28 and TRBJ2-6; 7 positions match TRBD1. CDR1 and CDR2 (germline): MDHEN, SYDVKM. V lost 1 base to trimming and J lost 0 bases; unmatched junction nucleotides: 3. The CDR3 length is 17 residues. The CDR3 sequence is CASSLFPGGSGANVLTF. The CDR3, as DNA: TGTGCCAGCAGTTTATTTCCAGGGGGCTCTGGGGCCAACGTCCTGACTTTC.

The gene calls are TRBV15 and TRBJ1-1; 10 bases agree with TRBD1. Per the germline V gene, CDR1 is LNHNV and CDR2 is YYDKDF (reference sequence). Unmatched junction bases numbered 2, after V lost 0 bases and J lost 4 bases. The length of the CDR3 is 15 residues. CDR3 amino acids: CATSRDRDRGTEAFF. As DNA, the CDR3 is TGTGCCACCAGCAGAGATCGGGACAGGGGCACTGAAGCTTTCTTT.

V is TRBV7-9 and J is TRBJ2-2, with D maybe TRBD1 (5 bases). Germline assignment: CDR1 SEHNR and CDR2 FQNEAQ (reference sequence). The CDR3 contains 14 residues. Trimming removed 3 bases at V and 3 bases at J, with 8 bases between. The CDR3 sequence is CASSFSTDTGELFF. The CDR3 region has the DNA TGTGCCAGCAGCTTCTCGACAGACACCGGGGAGCTGTTTTTT.

The V gene is TRBV4-1, the J gene TRBJ2-7; TRBD2 aligns across 11 bases. Germline CDR1 is MGHRA and CDR2 is YSYEKL. V gave up 0 bases and J gave up 1 base; unmatched junction bases: 8. The CDR3 loop spans 18 amino acids. The CDR3 reads CASSQDWTGLAGSYEQYF. CDR3 bases: TGCGCCAGCAGCCAAGATTGGACAGGACTAGCGGGTTCCTACGAGCAGTACTTC.

This clone was seen once. The chain couples TRBV5-1 to TRBJ2-7; possibly TRBD2 for D (5 bases). The germline CDR1 and CDR2 sequences are SGHRS and YFSETQ. The CDR3 extends over 14 amino acids. V lost 0 bases and J lost 0, with 7 bases in between. DNA for the CDR3: TGCGCCAGCAGCTTGGTGGGGAGCTCCTACGAGCAGTACTTC. It encodes CASSLVGSSYEQYF.

The J gene is TRBJ2-3, the V gene TRBV7-3, with D possibly called TRBD1 or TRBD2 (5 bases each). Germline CDR1 is SGHTA and CDR2 is FQGTGA. V was cut by 2 bases and J by 6 bases, with 15 bases left in between. The CDR3 is 15 amino acids. CDR3 coding DNA: TGTGCCAGCAGCTTAGCCGGGACCGCCCATGATACGCAGTATTTT. Its protein product is CASSLAGTAHDTQYF. The entire variable domain, with the rest obtained from reference TRBV7-3 and TRBJ2-3, is as follows: GAGVSQTPSNKVTEKGKYVELRCDPISGHTALYWYRQSLGQGPEFLIYFQGTGAADDSGLPNDRFFAVRPEGSVSTLKIQRTERGDSAVYLCASSLAGTAHDTQYFGPGTRLTVL.